This T cell receptor (beta chain) was obtained from a study of blood T cell repertoires in COVID-19. On the study more broadly: Sites across the United States, Italy and Spain contributed samples from acute and convalescent COVID-19.

Authors' methods: Reference gene primers were amplified, and this amplification served to estimate nucleated cell counts. Assay used: immunoSEQ multiplex PCR; TCRdb lists only in-frame clones, some missing. V and J calls and clone size are given by that table; D and trimming were obtained from the DNA. The sample carries about 51,000 clones, around 93% recorded once. CDR3 length: 16 residues. CDR1 is LNHDA, CDR2 SQIVND, per germline (reference sequence). The ends lost 2 bases at V and 4 bases at J; junction bases unmatched: 4. This receptor was identified in a man aged 45 to 65 with acute or convalescent COVID-19. The V and J genes are TRBV19 and TRBJ2-6; 8 nucleotides match TRBD1. Sample: peripheral blood. CDR3 region: CASSISRGLGANVLTF. The CDR3 bases are TGTGCCAGTAGTATATCCAGGGGGCTGGGGGCCAACGTCCTGACTTTC.